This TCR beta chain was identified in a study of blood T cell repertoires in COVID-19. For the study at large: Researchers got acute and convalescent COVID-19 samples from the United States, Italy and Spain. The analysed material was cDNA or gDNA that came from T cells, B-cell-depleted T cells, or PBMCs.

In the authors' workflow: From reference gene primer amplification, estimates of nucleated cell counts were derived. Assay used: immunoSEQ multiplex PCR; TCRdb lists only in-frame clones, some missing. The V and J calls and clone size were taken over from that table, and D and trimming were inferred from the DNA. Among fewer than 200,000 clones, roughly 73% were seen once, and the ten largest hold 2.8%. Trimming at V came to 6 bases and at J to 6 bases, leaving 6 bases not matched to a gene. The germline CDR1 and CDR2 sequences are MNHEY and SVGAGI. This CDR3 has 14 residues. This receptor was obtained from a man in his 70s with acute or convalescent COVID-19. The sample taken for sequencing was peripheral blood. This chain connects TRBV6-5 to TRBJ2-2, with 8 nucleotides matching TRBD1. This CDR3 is CASRGQAEAGELFF. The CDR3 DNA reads TGTGCCAGCAGGGGACAGGCGGAGGCCGGGGAGCTGTTTTTT.